These T cell receptor beta chains were read from a single sample in a study of shared clonotypes between healthy human individuals. Sequencing used immunoSEQ multiplex PCR; TCRdb keeps in-frame clones, though not all of them. The data contain around 1.6 million clones, 98% of them singletons. The specimen sequenced was naive CD4+ T cells sorted from blood. These receptors all stem from a man aged 30 to 39 in good health. CDR3s include the opening cysteine and the closing phenylalanine or tryptophan. A D gene is named only where the DNA matches it firmly.

v_gene	j_gene	d_gene	CDR3aa
TRBV10-3	TRBJ2-5	-	CAISESRGPETQYF
TRBV9	TRBJ2-3	TRBD2	CASSVSAGESTDTQYF
TRBV5-5	TRBJ2-7	TRBD2	CASSLTSGTYEQYF
TRBV5-1	TRBJ2-3	TRBD2	CASSLELAGADTQYF
TRBV7-8	TRBJ1-5	-	CASGGPNQPQHF
TRBV7-8	TRBJ1-5	-	CASSVRWGEDQPQHF
TRBV30	TRBJ1-5	-	CAWNSGAAQPQHF
TRBV6-5	TRBJ1-5	-	CASSNGQALNQPQHF
TRBV11-2	TRBJ2-7	-	CASSLGGTYEQYF
TRBV11-2	TRBJ2-4	TRBD2	CASSPIAGGGNIQYF
TRBV19	TRBJ2-1	TRBD2	CAISRRAGGRANDEQFF
TRBV10-3	TRBJ2-1	TRBD1	CAIRTGTGAYNEQFF
TRBV20-1	TRBJ2-1	TRBD1	CSAQGVWQFF
TRBV7-9	TRBJ1-2	-	CASSLAETERIYGYTF
TRBV18	TRBJ1-4	-	CASSPNRDGEKLFF
TRBV18	TRBJ1-5	-	CASSPQSPGKENQPQHF
TRBV5-1	TRBJ2-5	TRBD2	CASSLGTSDQETQYF
TRBV7-2	TRBJ1-4	TRBD1	CASSLGHGTVNEKLFF
TRBV5-8	TRBJ2-5	TRBD1	CASSRRTGPETQYF
TRBV18	TRBJ2-3	TRBD2	CASSPLQSVAGSFNTQYF
TRBV5-6	TRBJ1-2	-	CASSLASRAIYGYTF
TRBV10-3	TRBJ2-7	TRBD2	CAISEGLAGYEQYF
TRBV7-2	TRBJ2-3	TRBD2	CASSFWVLSGSTDTQYF
TRBV29-1	TRBJ2-4	-	CSVGGGRNIQYF
TRBV2	TRBJ2-7	-	CASSEVATVVYEQYF
TRBV5-1	TRBJ2-2	TRBD1	CASTPVTGLVGGELFF
TRBV27	TRBJ2-1	-	CASSSPVRLSSYNEQFF
TRBV27	TRBJ1-2	-	CASSLYPTQGSSYGYTF
TRBV7-3	TRBJ2-2	-	CASRVSTGGELFF
TRBV28	TRBJ1-5	TRBD1	CASIARDRDNQPQHF
TRBV27	TRBJ1-1	-	CASSLGAPRTEAFF
TRBV7-2	TRBJ2-7	-	CASSLVARDYEQYF
TRBV15	TRBJ2-5	TRBD2	CATSGLAGGEETQYF
TRBV5-1	TRBJ2-7	TRBD1	CASTPGGESPYEQYF